This TCR beta chain is from a study of blood T cell repertoires in COVID-19. Study context: Acute and convalescent COVID-19 specimens originated in the United States, Italy and Spain.

Patients in Seattle were enrolled during active infection, then followed longitudinally. Data came from immunoSEQ multiplex PCR; TCRdb stores just in-frame clones and leaves some out. Here the sample spans about 410,000 clones, approximately 91% being singletons. The CDR3 covers 16 residues. From germline, CDR1 is LGHDT and CDR2 YNNKEL (reference sequence). V was pared by 4 bases and J by 4 bases, with 6 bases of the junction left unmatched. J is TRBJ2-1 and V is TRBV3-1 (or the pseudogene TRBV3-2); 11 bases fit TRBD1. Sequencing was performed on peripheral blood. This TCR was sampled from a woman in her thirties or forties with COVID-19, enrolled during active disease. CDR3 sequence (DNA): TGTGCCAGCAGCCCAATCGGGACAGGGGGTTACAATGAGCAGTTCTTC. Translating gives CASSPIGTGGYNEQFF.